Detailed here is one TCR beta chain. Its target is unknown. Healthy individuals who donated bone marrow served as the donors. Germline CDR1 LNHDA, CDR2 SQIVND (reference sequence). Losses at the gene ends were 10 bases for V and 4 bases for J; bases not matched to a gene: 2. This CDR3 comprises 11 residues. Researchers ran the PCR with 60 Vbeta and 13 Jbeta primers. The protocol was immunoSEQ multiplex PCR, while the TCRdb copy is restricted to in-frame clones and leaves out a portion. The sample shows roughly 130,000 clones, around 77% of them seen only once. The source of the sample is a study of cytomegalovirus exposure and HLA in healthy donors. Overall study results and limits: In a later analysis, about 17,000 TCR beta sequences were associated with HLA alleles at 0.05 false discovery rate. Within an earlier analysis, most TCR beta V segments proved productive either about 90% or about 30% of the time. In a later analysis, V- and J-gene trimming of beta chains associated with a DCLRE1C missense variant, replicated independently.

This receptor was identified in a man aged 18 to 30 in good health and CMV-seronegative. Sequenced material: PBMCs. J is TRBJ2-7 and V is TRBV19; 9 nucleotides match TRBD1. As DNA, the CDR3 is TGTGCCACGGGACAGGGATACGAGCAGTACTTC. Protein sequence: CATGQGYEQYF.